One and the same sample provided the 5 T cell receptor beta chains below, sequenced in a study of T cell responses to AZD1222 COVID-19 vaccine. Measured with immunoSEQ multiplex PCR; TCRdb has only the in-frame clones, and not every one. In the table there are fewer than 150,000 clones, 93% of which are singletons. The sequenced sample was peripheral blood, obtained on day 0 of AZD1222 vaccination. The receptors come from an adult in good health.

The rearrangement uses TRBV7-9 and TRBJ1-1; D unresolved. This CDR3 has 14 residues. Germline V gene sequence: CDR1 SEHNR, CDR2 FQNEAQ (reference sequence). The V and J ends lost 0 bases and 0 bases respectively, with 5 bases between them. The CDR3 loop is CASSLASVNTEAFF. CDR3 DNA: TGTGCCAGCAGCTTAGCGAGCGTGAACACTGAAGCTTTCTTT.

The chain uses TRBV5-5 and TRBJ1-2, with 10 nucleotides matching TRBD1. J gave up 8 bases and V 4 bases, and 20 bases lay outside the gene matches. Germline CDR1 reads SGHKS; CDR2 reads YYEKEE (reference sequence). The CDR3 has 18 amino acids. The CDR3 DNA follows: TGTGCCAGCAGCCCACGCCCTTTGACAGGGGGCGATTCGGAGGGCTACACCTTC. Translated, it gives CASSPRPLTGGDSEGYTF.

This chain joins TRBV6-5 and TRBJ2-7, with D possibly being TRBD1 or TRBD2 (5 bases each). Trimming took 7 bases from V and 5 from J, leaving 21 bases between them. The CDR3 extends over 15 amino acids. Looked up from germline, CDR1 is MNHEY and CDR2 is SVGAGI. Written as DNA, the CDR3 is TGTGCCAGCACCCCAGGGAAACTGGGTAGCGACGAGCAGTACTTC. Amino acid sequence: CASTPGKLGSDEQYF.

The table lists this clone with a count of one. This sequence joins TRBV18 and TRBJ1-1, with 7 bases aligning to TRBD1. The CDR3 extends over 14 amino acids. Germline lookup yields CDR1 KGHSH and CDR2 LQKENI. The J segment lost 3 bases and the V segment lost 4 bases, leaving 5 bases of the junction unmatched. The DNA for the CDR3 is TGTGCCAGCTCACTACAGGGGAGGGACACTGAAGCTTTCTTT. It encodes CASSLQGRDTEAFF.

The genes are TRBV19 and TRBJ1-4; D might be TRBD1 (5 bases). Germline V gene sequence: CDR1 LNHDA, CDR2 SQIVND (reference sequence). The CDR3 runs to 13 residues. The ends were cut back, 5 bases at V and 8 bases at J, with 12 bases in the middle. Here the CDR3 reads CASSPGTVEKLFF. In DNA, the CDR3 is TGTGCCAGTAGTCCCGGGACGGTCGAAAAACTGTTTTTT.